This is a list of T cell receptor beta chains from one sample in a study of blood T cell repertoires in COVID-19. TCRdb's table, derived via immunoSEQ multiplex PCR, lists solely in-frame clones and lacks some. The profile shows 200,000 to 300,000 clones, roughly 76% of them singletons. The sample was peripheral blood. The receptors were sampled from a woman aged 80 or over with COVID-19, enrolled during active disease. Each CDR3 is given with its conserved first and last residue. Fields, in order: J gene, D gene, V gene, clone size, CDR3 protein, CDR3 DNA. D genes are given only for firm matches. Rows give clone size only sometimes, using once, few, many, or a class for an expanded clone.

>TRBJ1-1|TRBD1|TRBV6-2/TRBV6-3|NA
CASSLAGQGAGTEAFF
TGTGCCAGCAGCCTTGCAGGACAGGGGGCAGGCACTGAAGCTTTCTTT
>TRBJ1-2|TRBD1|TRBV6-5|once
CASSRGRQGAGGYTF
TGTGCCAGCAGCCGAGGGAGACAGGGGGCCGGGGGCTACACCTTC
>TRBJ2-7|NA|TRBV19|NA
CASSIVGANSEQYF
TGTGCCAGTAGTATTGTAGGGGCGAACAGCGAGCAGTACTTC
>TRBJ2-7|TRBD2|TRBV6-5|NA
CASSYTGTSGYEQYF
TGTGCCAGCAGTTACACCGGGACTAGCGGCTACGAGCAGTACTTC
>TRBJ1-2|NA|TRBV20-1|medium-sized
CSASRVSGYTF
TGCAGTGCTAGCCGGGTCAGTGGCTACACCTTC
>TRBJ2-2|NA|TRBV5-4|NA
CASSHGVLGDTGELFF
TGTGCCAGCAGCCATGGGGTCCTCGGGGACACCGGGGAGCTGTTTTTT
>TRBJ1-3|TRBD1|TRBV30|few
CAWSSTSTGKRGNTIYF
TGTGCCTGGAGTTCGACTTCGACAGGGAAAAGGGGTAACACCATATATTTT
>TRBJ1-5|NA|TRBV2|NA
CASKAGGSWSNQPQHF
TGTGCCAGCAAAGCGGGTGGTTCCTGGAGCAATCAGCCCCAGCATTTT
>TRBJ1-5|TRBD1|TRBV6-4|NA
CASSPTGSSNQPQHF
TGTGCCAGCAGCCCGACAGGGAGTAGCAATCAGCCCCAGCATTTT
>TRBJ1-5|NA|TRBV15|few
CATSSEEGINSNQPQHF
TGTGCCACCAGCTCAGAGGAAGGCATCAATAGCAATCAGCCCCAGCATTTT
>TRBJ1-6|NA|TRBV18|NA
CASSPAGPNNSPLHF
TGTGCCAGCTCACCAGCGGGACCTAATAATTCACCCCTCCACTTT
>TRBJ1-4|TRBD1|TRBV24-1|NA
CATSDSLQGAKLFF
TGTGCCACCAGTGATTCCTTACAGGGGGCCAAACTGTTTTTT
>TRBJ1-2|TRBD1|TRBV19|NA
CASSIYGTGDPYGYTF
TGTGCCAGTAGTATCTATGGGACAGGGGATCCCTATGGCTACACCTTC
>TRBJ1-2|NA|TRBV29-1|NA
CSVGPGRMSYTF
TGCAGCGTAGGCCCCGGGAGAATGAGCTACACCTTC
>TRBJ2-2|NA|TRBV19|NA
CASSTPRGGDGELFF
TGTGCCAGTAGTACCCCCCGAGGGGGAGATGGGGAGCTGTTTTTT
>TRBJ2-6|NA|TRBV6-2/TRBV6-3|NA
CASSYVKSPGGANVLTF
TGTGCCAGCAGTTACGTGAAGTCCCCGGGGGGGGCCAACGTCCTGACTTTC
>TRBJ1-1|NA|TRBV2|NA
CASTEGVSNTEAFF
TGTGCCAGCACCGAAGGGGTTTCGAACACTGAAGCTTTCTTT
>TRBJ2-5|NA|TRBV7-9|few
CASSLTQETQYF
TGTGCCAGCAGCTTAACTCAAGAGACCCAGTACTTC
>TRBJ1-1|NA|TRBV5-5|NA
CASSLATGLPRDTEAFF
TGTGCCAGCAGCTTGGCGACAGGTCTCCCTCGGGACACTGAAGCTTTCTTT
>TRBJ1-5|TRBD1|TRBV10-3|NA
CAISEVSGQDQPQHF
TGTGCCATCAGTGAGGTTTCGGGACAGGATCAGCCCCAGCATTTT
>TRBJ1-1|TRBD1|TRBV7-8|NA
CASSFRTGFGTEAFF
TGTGCCAGCAGCTTTAGGACAGGGTTCGGCACTGAAGCTTTCTTT
>TRBJ1-2|NA|TRBV27|NA
CASSSLTGNYGYTF
TGTGCCAGCAGTTCCCTCACAGGGAACTATGGCTACACCTTC
>TRBJ2-7|NA|TRBV4-1|NA
CASSRQALYEQYF
TGCGCCAGCAGCCGCCAGGCCCTCTACGAGCAGTACTTC
>TRBJ2-1|TRBD2|TRBV7-2|NA
CASSLAAGGPGYNEQFF
TGTGCCAGCAGCTTAGCGGCGGGAGGGCCGGGGTACAATGAGCAGTTCTTC
>TRBJ1-3|NA|TRBV7-9|NA
CASSLKTEGDGNTIYF
TGTGCCAGCAGCTTAAAGACTGAAGGGGATGGAAACACCATATATTTT
>TRBJ2-1|NA|TRBV7-3|NA
CASSSPPSSEQFF
TGTGCCAGCAGCTCGCCCCCCTCTAGTGAGCAGTTCTTC
>TRBJ1-5|NA|TRBV10-3|NA
CAISVNSNQPQHF
TGTGCCATCAGTGTCAATAGCAATCAGCCCCAGCATTTT
>TRBJ1-2|TRBD1|TRBV19|NA
CASSITGGSALGYTF
TGTGCCAGTAGTATTACAGGGGGCTCAGCCTTGGGCTACACCTTC
>TRBJ2-5|TRBD1|TRBV24-1|NA
CATSVGQGRGETQYF
TGTGCCACCAGTGTTGGACAGGGGAGGGGAGAGACCCAGTACTTC
>TRBJ1-5|NA|TRBV7-9|NA
CASSLEADQPQHF
TGTGCCAGCAGCTTGGAGGCGGATCAGCCCCAGCATTTT
>TRBJ2-7|NA|TRBV28|few
CASSFRAYEQYF
TGTGCCAGCAGTTTCCGGGCCTACGAGCAGTACTTC